The 20 T cell receptor beta chains below were found in one sample sequenced in a study of T-cell memory formation after mild COVID-19. Each CDR3 protein is one row after TCRdb ran MiXCR on the 5' RACE reads. The table includes about 49,000 distinct CDR3 sequences, approximately 6.6% detected once. Sample: PBMCs or a T cell subset sorted from them (not recorded which). The receptors stem from a man aged 18 to 35 who had mild COVID-19 (a few samples of this study predate the infection). Cell type and time point are not known.

This clonotype was counted a few times. This sequence joins TRBV27 and TRBJ1-2; D remains ambiguous. CDR1 MNHEY and CDR2 SMNVEV come from the germline V gene (reference sequence). The V end lost 5 bases, the J end lost 7 bases, and 20 bases lay between the germline ends. CDR3 length: 15 residues. CDR3 DNA sequence: TGTGCCAGCAGTCCCCGTCCAGTGGAAGAGGGTGGCTACACCTTC. Protein: CASSPRPVEEGGYTF.

This chain uses TRBV5-1 with TRBJ1-1, with D unresolved. The germline V gene has CDR1 SGHRS and CDR2 YFSETQ. V shed 4 bases and J shed 0 bases, with 10 bases lying between them. CDR3 size: 14 residues. This CDR3 is CASSPGTLNTEAFF. In DNA form, the CDR3 reads TGCGCCAGCAGCCCCGGCACTTTGAACACTGAAGCTTTCTTT.

The DNA of the CDR3 is TGCGCCAGCAGCAACCGAAGGAGCACCGGGGAGCTGTTTTTT. It codes for CASSNRRSTGELFF. V gene TRBV5-1 combines with J gene TRBJ2-2; unclear D gene. This CDR3 has 14 amino acids. V was pared by 4 bases and J by 4 bases, with 11 bases between. The V gene's germline CDR1 is SGHRS and CDR2 YFSETQ. Drawing the rest from reference TRBV5-1 and TRBJ2-2, the complete variable domain is KAGVTQTPRYLIKTRGQQVTLSCSPISGHRSVSWYQQTPGQGLQFLFEYFSETQRNKGNFPGRFSGRQFSNSRSEMNVSTLELGDSALYLCASSNRRSTGELFFGEGSRLTVL.

This clonotype has only a few counts. The V call is TRBV12-3 or TRBV12-4, the J call TRBJ2-5, with 8 bases fitting TRBD1. The CDR3 length is 15 residues. Trimming took 5 bases from V and 7 from J; bases not matched to a gene: 12. This CDR3 is CASSPSPQGDRTQYF. The CDR3 DNA follows: TGTGCCAGCAGTCCGTCCCCACAGGGGGATCGGACCCAGTACTTC.

The V and J genes are TRBV5-1 and TRBJ2-5, with unresolved D. The ends were cut back, 0 bases at V and 3 bases at J, with 12 bases in the middle. The CDR3 sequence is 15 residues long. The germline CDR1 and CDR2 sequences are SGHRS and YFSETQ. CDR3 sequence (DNA): TGCGCCAGCAGCTTGGGGGCCGAAAGAGAAGAGACCCAGTACTTC. This translates into CASSLGAEREETQYF. Full variable domain (outside the CDR3, taken from reference TRBV5-1 and TRBJ2-5): KAGVTQTPRYLIKTRGQQVTLSCSPISGHRSVSWYQQTPGQGLQFLFEYFSETQRNKGNFPGRFSGRQFSNSRSEMNVSTLELGDSALYLCASSLGAEREETQYFGPGTRLLVL.

V usage is TRBV6-1 and J usage is TRBJ1-5; 9 positions match TRBD1. The CDR3 runs to 14 residues. The J segment lost 5 bases and the V segment lost 9 bases, leaving 8 bases of the junction unmatched. CDR1 MNHNS and CDR2 SASEGT come from the germline V gene. CDR3 loop: CASSRDRVDQPQHF. CDR3 bases: TGTGCCAGTTCCCGGGACAGGGTTGATCAGCCCCAGCATTTT.

CDR3 nucleotides: TGTGCCAGCAGCTTCTCCCGGGGGTCGTCCTACGAGCAGTACTTC. Amino acids: CASSFSRGSSYEQYF. This chain joins TRBV11-2 and TRBJ2-7; the D gene is possibly TRBD2 (6 bases). V lost 3 bases and J lost 1, with 13 bases in between. The CDR3 spans 15 residues. Germline V gene data show CDR1 as SGHAT and CDR2 as FQNNGV.

This clonotype was recorded many times. The chain is built from TRBV7-3 and TRBJ2-1, with no clear D. Looked up from germline, CDR1 is SGHTA and CDR2 is FQGTGA. V lost 0 bases and J 9 bases, leaving 12 bases between the germline ends. The CDR3 is 14 amino acids. CDR3 nucleotide sequence: TGTGCCAGCAGCTTAACGAGGTGGAGTGGTGAGCAGTTCTTC. Amino acids: CASSLTRWSGEQFF. Together with reference TRBV7-3 and TRBJ2-1, the CDR3 gives the full variable domain: GAGVSQTPSNKVTEKGKYVELRCDPISGHTALYWYRQSLGQGPEFLIYFQGTGAADDSGLPNDRFFAVRPEGSVSTLKIQRTERGDSAVYLCASSLTRWSGEQFFGPGTRLTVL.

The V call is TRBV3-1, the J call TRBJ1-1; maybe TRBD1 (5 bases). Germline-derived CDR1 and CDR2 are LGHDT and YNNKEL (reference sequence). V was cut by 0 bases and J by 4 bases, with 9 bases left in between. The CDR3 has 14 amino acids. CDR3 loop: CASSQERQGTEAFF. CDR3 DNA: TGTGCCAGCAGCCAAGAAAGGCAGGGCACTGAAGCTTTCTTT. Combining the CDR3 with reference TRBV3-1 and TRBJ1-1 gives the whole variable domain DTAVSQTPKYLVTQMGNDKSIKCEQNLGHDTMYWYKQDSKKFLKIMFSYNNKELIINETVPNRFSPKSPDKAHLNLHINSLELGDSAVYFCASSQERQGTEAFFGQGTRLTVV.

The sample holds many counts of this clonotype. The chain uses TRBV7-3 and TRBJ2-2, with D tentatively TRBD2 (6 bases). CDR1 SGHTA and CDR2 FQGTGA come from the germline V gene. V was shortened by 5 bases and J by 2 bases, with 12 bases between the two germline ends. The CDR3 spans 15 residues. Here the CDR3 reads CASSAGRVNTGELFF. As DNA, the CDR3 is TGTGCCAGCAGCGCGGGGCGGGTAAACACCGGGGAGCTGTTTTTT.

In its sample, this clonotype was seen many times. The CDR3 sequence is CASTQGGSTGELFF. In DNA form, the CDR3 reads TGTGCCAGCACCCAGGGTGGGTCGACCGGGGAGCTGTTTTTT. The chain has TRBV6-5 and TRBJ2-2; TRBD1 is a possible D gene (5 bases). The V gene's germline CDR1 is MNHEY and CDR2 SVGAGI. V was trimmed by 7 bases and J by 5 bases, leaving 14 bases between them. The CDR3 has 14 residues.

CDR3 amino acids: CASSLRGLNRGLSGNTIYF. The CDR3 DNA is TGTGCCAGCAGCTTGAGGGGCCTAAACAGGGGTCTCTCTGGAAACACCATATATTTT. The chain employs TRBV5-6 and TRBJ1-3; TRBD1 matches 7 bases. Losses at the gene ends were 1 base for V and 0 bases for J; bases not matched to a gene: 13. This CDR3 is built from 19 residues. CDR1 and CDR2 from the germline V gene are SGHDT and YYEEEE.

This clonotype was counted between two and nine times. This chain joins TRBV12-3 or TRBV12-4 and TRBJ2-5, with a possible D match to TRBD1 (5 bases). There are 14 residues in the CDR3. V lost 5 bases, J lost 1 base, and 11 bases lay in between. The CDR3 spells CASSATESQETQYF. The CDR3 region has the DNA TGTGCCAGCAGTGCGACAGAATCCCAAGAGACCCAGTACTTC.

The V call is TRBV29-1, the J call TRBJ1-1, with D perhaps TRBD1 (5 bases). The CDR3 runs to 12 residues. The ends were cut back, 7 bases at V and 2 bases at J, with 11 bases in the middle. CDR1 and CDR2 (germline): SQVTM, ANQGSEA. CDR3 coding DNA: TGCAGCGCGTTGACAGCCAACACTGAAGCTTTCTTT. Protein sequence: CSALTANTEAFF. Full variable domain (missing parts from reference TRBV29-1 and TRBJ1-1): SAVISQKPSRDICQRGTSLTIQCQVDSQVTMMFWYRQQPGQSLTLIATANQGSEATYESGFVIDKFPISRPNLTFSTLTVSNMSPEDSSIYLCSALTANTEAFFGQGTRLTVV.

Many counts were recorded for this clonotype. The chain couples TRBV12-3 or TRBV12-4 to TRBJ1-6; the D is unclear. V was cut by 1 base and J by 7 bases, with 8 bases left in between. This CDR3 spans 14 amino acids. CDR3 coding DNA: TGTGCCAGCAGTTTAGGGGCCCTAAATTCACCCCTCCACTTT. It encodes CASSLGALNSPLHF.

This clonotype has more than one count but fewer than ten. The chain joins TRBV20-1 to TRBJ1-1; D is unclear. In germline, CDR1 is DFQATT, CDR2 SNEGSKA (reference sequence). Trimming stripped 0 bases from V and 0 bases from J, with 8 bases between. The CDR3 covers 14 residues. DNA for the CDR3: TGCAGTGCTAGAGAGCCGGAGATGAACACTGAAGCTTTCTTT. This sequence encodes CSAREPEMNTEAFF.

This clonotype was found many times. The chain joins TRBV12-3 or TRBV12-4 to TRBJ2-1, with 8 bases that match TRBD2. J lost 7 bases, V lost 5 bases, and 16 bases had no gene match. The CDR3 runs 17 residues. CDR3 nucleotide sequence: TGTGCCAGCAGTCTTCGGACTAGCTCCCTCCCTACAAATGAGCAGTTCTTC. Translation: CASSLRTSSLPTNEQFF.

The genes are TRBV29-1 and TRBJ1-4, with 11 bases that match TRBD1. Per the germline V gene, CDR1 is SQVTM and CDR2 is ANQGSEA. The length of the CDR3 is 12 residues. V dropped 7 bases and J dropped 8; count of bases not matched to a gene: 3. This chain's CDR3 is CSARDRGEKLFF. The CDR3 DNA sequence: TGCAGCGCCCGGGACAGGGGGGAAAAACTGTTTTTT.

The gene calls are TRBV7-2 and TRBJ1-6, with 8 bases lining up with TRBD1. Germline CDR1 and CDR2: SGHTA and FQGNSA. This CDR3 region has 15 residues. Trimming took 5 bases from V and 7 from J; bases not matched to a gene: 7. CDR3 in DNA: TGTGCCAGCAGCACCGGACAGGGAGGCAATTCACCCCTCCACTTT. Translated: CASSTGQGGNSPLHF.

The chain couples TRBV2 to TRBJ1-4, with D unclear. The CDR3 has 11 amino acids. Germline V CDR1 and CDR2: SNHLY, FYNNEI. V gave up 3 bases and J gave up 8 bases, with 4 bases separating them. CDR3 sequence: CASSEAEKLFF. The CDR3, as DNA: TGTGCCAGCAGTGAGGCCGAAAAACTGTTTTTT.